This TCR beta chain was found in a study of T cell repertoires in aging, cancer and after chemotherapy (dated by TCRdb to about 2019). General notes on the study: Donors were distributed across six age groups ranging from 30 or younger to 70 or older, with at least three individuals included per group. Paired pre- and post-chemotherapy samples in the solid tumor group came from brain tumor (glioblastoma) patients receiving temozolomide-based therapy. Peripheral blood TCR beta repertoires from healthy donors and cancer patients were profiled to examine immunoaging and T cell reconstitution after chemotherapy. The cohort comprised about 210 cancer patients, approximately 90 with hematological and 110 to 140 with solid cancers, plus 95 healthy donors as a reference group. In total, the full dataset held about 8.8 million TCR reads. General study outcomes and caveats: Median generation probability increased over the chemotherapy interval in both cancer cohorts, suggesting repertoire reconstitution through rebound thymic output. In healthy donors, the decline in TCR diversity with age was mainly explained by loss of richness, whereas in cancer patients loss of evenness was also found to contribute. It was noted by the authors that conclusions about immunological memory after chemotherapy cannot be drawn from the repertoire data. Compared with age-matched healthy donors, untreated patients with hematological or solid cancers had significantly lower TCR diversity and higher clonality in blood.

Rearranged TRB sequences spanning V, D and J segments were amplified by multiplex touch-down PCR using a mixed TRB-A/B primer pool. Illumina adapters and sample indices were attached to the amplicons through two consecutive PCR reactions run with Phusion HS II polymerase. Amplicons were gel-purified with the NucleoSpin Gel and PCR Clean-up kit, then checked with Qubit and an Agilent 2100 Bioanalyzer. Sequencing of libraries was carried out on an Illumina MiSeq in 600-cycle, single-indexed, paired-end runs. In the authors' own workflow: Processing of the TRB sequences was carried out with MiXCR versions 2.12 and 3.0.5. Each unique CDR3 nucleotide sequence counted as one clone, and only productive sequences with at least two reads were retained. The repertoire metrics were Shannon diversity, evenness, clonality (calculated as one minus evenness), and diversity profiles parameterized by alpha from 0 to 5. The IGoR algorithm was used to calculate generation probabilities of clones in the paired pre- and post-chemotherapy samples. TCRdb reworked the public reads: Q25 trimming with fastp, MiXCR clone assembly, productive beta chains retained. Every distinct CDR3 protein forms one entry, paired with its most common genes and DNA. These V and J calls are TCRdb output, not the study's own analysis. The sample table contains about 8,500 distinct CDR3 sequences; only one count was recorded for roughly two fifths of them. The top ten clones comprise 10% to 15% of the sample.

About this clonotype itself: Its antigen has not been determined. Base qualities are not recorded, but no much larger clone differs from it by a single base.

CDR1 and CDR2, per the germline V gene (reference sequence), are GTSNPN and SVGIG. V is trimmed back by 5 bases and J by 2 bases, and the junction contains 3 bases that no gene match accounts for. The CDR3 contains 13 residues, cysteine and phenylalanine counted. The read is trimmed to its CDR3 DNA, 39 bases read in frame from base 1. TCR beta rearrangements were amplified from genomic DNA isolated from peripheral blood, not from sorted cells or RNA. The sample taken for sequencing was blood. The chain is encoded by TRBV30 joined to TRBJ1-1; 9 bases in between match TRBD1. The sequence derives from a human donor with a solid tumor. The nucleotide sequence is TGTGCCTGGGCGGGACAGGGTAACACTGAAGCTTTCTTT. It is translated as CAWAGQGNTEAFF.